The T cell receptor beta chain described here comes from a study of T cell responses to AZD1222 COVID-19 vaccine. Findings and limits, study-wide: Reportedly, nearly half of unique spike TCRs recognized epitopes outside B.1.351/B.1.1.7 mutations. Repertoires were obtained only post-peak T cell response. Spike-specific TCR breadth and depth were elevated following two AZD1222 doses.

The germline CDR1 and CDR2 sequences are LGHDT and YNNKEL (reference sequence). The CDR3 is 12 amino acids. V dropped 2 bases and J dropped 2 bases, with 4 bases sitting between them. The data were produced by immunoSEQ multiplex PCR, yet TCRdb's version contains in-frame clones alone and is incomplete. Of over 150,000 clones in the sample, around nine tenths are singletons; the top ten hold around 1.1%. Worth noting for this clone: Its matching antigen is unknown.

The sample consisted of peripheral blood, taken 28 days after the second AZD1222 dose. This TCR came from an adult who received the AZD1222 COVID-19 vaccine. The rearrangement links TRBV3-1 (or the pseudogene TRBV3-2) to TRBJ2-7, with no clear D. CDR3 region: CASSQLTYEQYF. DNA of the CDR3: TGTGCCAGCAGCCAATTAACCTACGAGCAGTACTTC.